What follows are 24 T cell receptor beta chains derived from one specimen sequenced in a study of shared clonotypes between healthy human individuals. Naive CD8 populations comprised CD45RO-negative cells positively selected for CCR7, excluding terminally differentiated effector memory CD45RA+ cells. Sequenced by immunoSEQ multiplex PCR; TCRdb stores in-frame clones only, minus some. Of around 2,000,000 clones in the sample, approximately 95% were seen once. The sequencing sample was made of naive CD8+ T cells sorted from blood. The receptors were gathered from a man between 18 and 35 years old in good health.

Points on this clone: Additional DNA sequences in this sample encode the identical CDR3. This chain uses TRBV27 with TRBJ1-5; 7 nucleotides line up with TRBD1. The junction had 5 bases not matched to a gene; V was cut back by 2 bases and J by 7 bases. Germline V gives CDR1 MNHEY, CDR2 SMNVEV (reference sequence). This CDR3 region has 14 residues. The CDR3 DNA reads TGTGCCAGCAGTTTAGTAGGGGGCGGCCAGCCCCAGCATTTT. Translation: CASSLVGGGQPQHF.

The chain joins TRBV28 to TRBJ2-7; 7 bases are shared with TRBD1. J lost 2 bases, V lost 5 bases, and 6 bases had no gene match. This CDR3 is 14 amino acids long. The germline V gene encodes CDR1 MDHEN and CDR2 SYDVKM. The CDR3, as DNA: TGTGCCAGCAGTGTAGGACAGGCACCCTACGAGCAGTACTTC. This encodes CASSVGQAPYEQYF.

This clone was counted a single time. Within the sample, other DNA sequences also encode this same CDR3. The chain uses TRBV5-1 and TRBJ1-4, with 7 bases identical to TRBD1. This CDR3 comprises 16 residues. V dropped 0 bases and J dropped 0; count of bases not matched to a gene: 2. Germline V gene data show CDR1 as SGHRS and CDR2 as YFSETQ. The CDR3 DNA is TGCGCCAGCAGCTTGGGTCAGGGGGCAACTAATGAAAAACTGTTTTTT. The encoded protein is CASSLGQGATNEKLFF.

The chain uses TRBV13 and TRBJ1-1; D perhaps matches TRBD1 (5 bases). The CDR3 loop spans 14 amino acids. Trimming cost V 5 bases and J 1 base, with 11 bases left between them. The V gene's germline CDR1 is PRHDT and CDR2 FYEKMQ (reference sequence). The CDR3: CASSLRTPNTEAFF. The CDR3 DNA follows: TGTGCCAGCAGCCTCCGGACACCGAACACTGAAGCTTTCTTT.

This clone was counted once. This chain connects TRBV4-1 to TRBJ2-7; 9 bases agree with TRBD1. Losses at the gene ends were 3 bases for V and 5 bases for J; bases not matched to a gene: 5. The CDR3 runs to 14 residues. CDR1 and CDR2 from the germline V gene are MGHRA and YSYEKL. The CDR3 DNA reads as TGCGCCAGCAGCCACCCACAGGGGGCTAACGAGCAGTACTTC. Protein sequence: CASSHPQGANEQYF.

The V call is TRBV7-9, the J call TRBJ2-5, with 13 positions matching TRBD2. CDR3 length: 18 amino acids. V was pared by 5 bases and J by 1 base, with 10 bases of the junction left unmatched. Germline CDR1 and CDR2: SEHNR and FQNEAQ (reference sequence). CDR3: CASSISGLAGDPQETQYF. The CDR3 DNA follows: TGTGCCAGCAGCATTTCCGGACTAGCGGGAGACCCCCAAGAGACCCAGTACTTC.

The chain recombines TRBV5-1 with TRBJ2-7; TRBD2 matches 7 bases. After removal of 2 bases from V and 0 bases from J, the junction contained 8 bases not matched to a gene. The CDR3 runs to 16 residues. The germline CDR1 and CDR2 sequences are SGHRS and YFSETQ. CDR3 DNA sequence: TGCGCCAGCAGCTTATCTACCGGGACTAACTCCTACGAGCAGTACTTC. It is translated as CASSLSTGTNSYEQYF.

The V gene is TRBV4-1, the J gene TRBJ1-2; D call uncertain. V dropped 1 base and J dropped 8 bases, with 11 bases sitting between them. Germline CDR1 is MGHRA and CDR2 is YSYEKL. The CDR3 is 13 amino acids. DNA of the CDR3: TGCGCCAGCAGCCAAGTGGTATCGTGGGGCTACACCTTC. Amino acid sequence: CASSQVVSWGYTF.

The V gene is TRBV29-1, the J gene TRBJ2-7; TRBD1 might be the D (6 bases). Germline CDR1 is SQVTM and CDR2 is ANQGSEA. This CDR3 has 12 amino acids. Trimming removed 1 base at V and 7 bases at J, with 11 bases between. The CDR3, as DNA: TGCAGCGTTGAAGGGGTCACAGGGGAGCAGTACTTC. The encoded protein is CSVEGVTGEQYF.

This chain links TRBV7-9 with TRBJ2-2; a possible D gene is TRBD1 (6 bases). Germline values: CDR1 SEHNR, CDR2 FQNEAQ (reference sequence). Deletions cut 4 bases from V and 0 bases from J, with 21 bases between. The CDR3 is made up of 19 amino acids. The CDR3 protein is CASSSSWGDRFANTGELFF. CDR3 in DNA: TGTGCCAGCAGCTCCTCATGGGGTGACAGGTTCGCGAACACCGGGGAGCTGTTTTTT.

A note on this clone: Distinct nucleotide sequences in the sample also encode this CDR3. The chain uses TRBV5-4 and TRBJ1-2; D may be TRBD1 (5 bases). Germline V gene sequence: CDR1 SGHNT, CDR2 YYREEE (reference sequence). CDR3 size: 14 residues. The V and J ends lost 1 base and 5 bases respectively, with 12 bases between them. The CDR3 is CASSLPGTDYGYTF. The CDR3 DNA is TGTGCCAGCAGCTTGCCTGGGACCGATTATGGCTACACCTTC. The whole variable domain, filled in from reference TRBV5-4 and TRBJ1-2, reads ETGVTQSPTHLIKTRGQQVTLRCSSQSGHNTVSWYQQALGQGPQFIFQYYREEENGRGNFPPRFSGLQFPNYSSELNVNALELDDSALYLCASSLPGTDYGYTFGSGTRLTVV.

CDR3 residues: CASSLVTLPSTDTQYF. The CDR3 region has the DNA TGTGCCAGCAGCTTGGTAACTCTCCCTAGCACAGATACGCAGTATTTT. The chain has TRBV5-5 and TRBJ2-3, with no clear D. This CDR3 is built from 16 residues. V was pared by 0 bases and J by 0 bases, with 11 bases between. Germline CDR1 reads SGHKS; CDR2 reads YYEKEE (reference sequence).

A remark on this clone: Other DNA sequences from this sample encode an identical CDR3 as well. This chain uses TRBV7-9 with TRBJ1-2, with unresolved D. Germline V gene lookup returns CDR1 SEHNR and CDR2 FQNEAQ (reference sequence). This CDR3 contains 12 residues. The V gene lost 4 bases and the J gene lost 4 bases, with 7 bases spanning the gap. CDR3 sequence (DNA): TGTGCCAGCAGCTCGGGAGGCTATGGCTACACCTTC. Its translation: CASSSGGYGYTF.

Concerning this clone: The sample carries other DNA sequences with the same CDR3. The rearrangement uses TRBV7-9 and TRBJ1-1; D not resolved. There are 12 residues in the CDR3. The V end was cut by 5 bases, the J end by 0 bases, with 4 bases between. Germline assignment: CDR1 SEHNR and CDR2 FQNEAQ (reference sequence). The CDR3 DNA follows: TGTGCCAGCAGCCCGGTGAACACTGAAGCTTTCTTT. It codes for CASSPVNTEAFF.

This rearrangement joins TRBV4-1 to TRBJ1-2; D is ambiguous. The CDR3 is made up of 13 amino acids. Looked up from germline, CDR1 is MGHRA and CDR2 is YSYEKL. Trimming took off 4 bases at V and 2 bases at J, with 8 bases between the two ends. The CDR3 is CASSPVGNYGYTF. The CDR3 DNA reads TGCGCCAGCAGCCCGGTGGGGAACTATGGCTACACCTTC.

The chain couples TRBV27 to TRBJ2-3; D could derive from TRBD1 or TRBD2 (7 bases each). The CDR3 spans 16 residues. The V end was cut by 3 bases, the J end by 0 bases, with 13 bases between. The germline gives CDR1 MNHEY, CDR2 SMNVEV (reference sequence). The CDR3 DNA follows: TGTGCCAGCAGTTTTTGGGAGGGGGCGAGCACAGATACGCAGTATTTT. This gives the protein CASSFWEGASTDTQYF.

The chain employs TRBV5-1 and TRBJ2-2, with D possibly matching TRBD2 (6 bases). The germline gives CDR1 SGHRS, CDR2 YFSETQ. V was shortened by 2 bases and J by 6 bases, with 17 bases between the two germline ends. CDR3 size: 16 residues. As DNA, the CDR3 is TGCGCCAGCAGCTTAGGCGCGGGGTCAATATCCGGGGAGCTGTTTTTT. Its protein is CASSLGAGSISGELFF.

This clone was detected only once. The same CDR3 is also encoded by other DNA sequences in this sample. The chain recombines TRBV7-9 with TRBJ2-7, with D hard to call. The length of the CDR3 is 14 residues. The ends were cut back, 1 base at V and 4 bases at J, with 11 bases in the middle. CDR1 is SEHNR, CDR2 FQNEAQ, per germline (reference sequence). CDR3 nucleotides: TGTGCCAGCAGCTTAGTAGGGCCGTATTACGAGCAGTACTTC. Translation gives CASSLVGPYYEQYF. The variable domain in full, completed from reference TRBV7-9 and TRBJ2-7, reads DTGVSQNPRHKITKRGQNVTFRCDPISEHNRLYWYRQTLGQGPEFLTYFQNEAQLEKSRLLSDRFSAERPKGSFSTLEIQRTEQGDSAMYLCASSLVGPYYEQYFGPGTRLTVT.

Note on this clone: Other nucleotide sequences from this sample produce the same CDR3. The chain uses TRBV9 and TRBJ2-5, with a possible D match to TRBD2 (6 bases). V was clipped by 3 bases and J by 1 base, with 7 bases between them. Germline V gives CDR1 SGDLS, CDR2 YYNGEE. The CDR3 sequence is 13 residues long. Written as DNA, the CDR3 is TGTGCCAGCAGCGACGGGAGCCAAGAGACCCAGTACTTC. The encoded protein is CASSDGSQETQYF.

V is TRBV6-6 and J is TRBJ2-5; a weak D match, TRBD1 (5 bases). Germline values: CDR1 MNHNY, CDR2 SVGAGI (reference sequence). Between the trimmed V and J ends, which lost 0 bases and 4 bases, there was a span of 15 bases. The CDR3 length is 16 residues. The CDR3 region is CASSYSIAGFVETQYF. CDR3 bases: TGTGCCAGCAGTTACTCGATCGCAGGGTTCGTAGAGACCCAGTACTTC.

CDR3 DNA: TGTGCCAGCAGCCGCGTTGGGGAGGGGAACACCGGGGAGCTGTTTTTT. Translation: CASSRVGEGNTGELFF. The chain couples TRBV5-5 to TRBJ2-2; TRBD2 matches at 7 bases. Trimming at V came to 4 bases and at J to 1 base, leaving 7 bases not matched to a gene. The CDR3 totals 16 residues. Germline V lookup: CDR1 SGHKS, CDR2 YYEKEE (reference sequence).

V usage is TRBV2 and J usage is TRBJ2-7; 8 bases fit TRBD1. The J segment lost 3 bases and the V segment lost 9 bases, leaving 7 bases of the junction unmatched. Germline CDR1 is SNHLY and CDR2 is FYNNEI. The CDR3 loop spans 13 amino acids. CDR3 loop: CASVSDRGYEQYF. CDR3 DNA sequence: TGTGCCAGTGTTAGCGACAGGGGCTACGAGCAGTACTTC.

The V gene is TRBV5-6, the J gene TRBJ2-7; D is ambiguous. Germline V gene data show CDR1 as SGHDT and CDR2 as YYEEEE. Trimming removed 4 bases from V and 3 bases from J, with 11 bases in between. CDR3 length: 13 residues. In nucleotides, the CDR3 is TGTGCCAGCAGCACGGGCGAGAGCTACGAGCAGTACTTC. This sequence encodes CASSTGESYEQYF.

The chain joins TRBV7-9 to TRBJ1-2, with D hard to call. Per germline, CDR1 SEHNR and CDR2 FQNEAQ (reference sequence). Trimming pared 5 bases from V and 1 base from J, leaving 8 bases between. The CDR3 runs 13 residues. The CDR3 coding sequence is TGTGCCAGCAGCGGCCCAGATAACTATGGCTACACCTTC. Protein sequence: CASSGPDNYGYTF.